This T cell receptor (beta chain) derives from a study of beta chain features in type 1 diabetes. What was sequenced were expressed TCRB transcripts, since all of the isolated RNA had been reverse transcribed. The data were produced by immunoSEQ multiplex PCR, yet TCRdb's version contains in-frame clones alone and is incomplete. The repertoire holds some 330,000 clones, 11% seen once, with 0.015% in the top ten. The CDR3 is made up of 15 amino acids. Germline V gene lookup returns CDR1 SGHDN and CDR2 FVKESK. Deletions cut 1 base from V and 4 bases from J, with 13 bases between. The chain recombines TRBV14 with TRBJ1-1; D perhaps matches TRBD1 (5 bases). This TCR derives from a woman aged 25 to 39 in good health. The sample taken for sequencing was naive CD4+ T cells from blood. The CDR3 nucleotides are TGTGCCAGCAGCCAAGGGGGACTATTGGGCACTGAAGCTTTCTTT. Its translation: CASSQGGLLGTEAFF.